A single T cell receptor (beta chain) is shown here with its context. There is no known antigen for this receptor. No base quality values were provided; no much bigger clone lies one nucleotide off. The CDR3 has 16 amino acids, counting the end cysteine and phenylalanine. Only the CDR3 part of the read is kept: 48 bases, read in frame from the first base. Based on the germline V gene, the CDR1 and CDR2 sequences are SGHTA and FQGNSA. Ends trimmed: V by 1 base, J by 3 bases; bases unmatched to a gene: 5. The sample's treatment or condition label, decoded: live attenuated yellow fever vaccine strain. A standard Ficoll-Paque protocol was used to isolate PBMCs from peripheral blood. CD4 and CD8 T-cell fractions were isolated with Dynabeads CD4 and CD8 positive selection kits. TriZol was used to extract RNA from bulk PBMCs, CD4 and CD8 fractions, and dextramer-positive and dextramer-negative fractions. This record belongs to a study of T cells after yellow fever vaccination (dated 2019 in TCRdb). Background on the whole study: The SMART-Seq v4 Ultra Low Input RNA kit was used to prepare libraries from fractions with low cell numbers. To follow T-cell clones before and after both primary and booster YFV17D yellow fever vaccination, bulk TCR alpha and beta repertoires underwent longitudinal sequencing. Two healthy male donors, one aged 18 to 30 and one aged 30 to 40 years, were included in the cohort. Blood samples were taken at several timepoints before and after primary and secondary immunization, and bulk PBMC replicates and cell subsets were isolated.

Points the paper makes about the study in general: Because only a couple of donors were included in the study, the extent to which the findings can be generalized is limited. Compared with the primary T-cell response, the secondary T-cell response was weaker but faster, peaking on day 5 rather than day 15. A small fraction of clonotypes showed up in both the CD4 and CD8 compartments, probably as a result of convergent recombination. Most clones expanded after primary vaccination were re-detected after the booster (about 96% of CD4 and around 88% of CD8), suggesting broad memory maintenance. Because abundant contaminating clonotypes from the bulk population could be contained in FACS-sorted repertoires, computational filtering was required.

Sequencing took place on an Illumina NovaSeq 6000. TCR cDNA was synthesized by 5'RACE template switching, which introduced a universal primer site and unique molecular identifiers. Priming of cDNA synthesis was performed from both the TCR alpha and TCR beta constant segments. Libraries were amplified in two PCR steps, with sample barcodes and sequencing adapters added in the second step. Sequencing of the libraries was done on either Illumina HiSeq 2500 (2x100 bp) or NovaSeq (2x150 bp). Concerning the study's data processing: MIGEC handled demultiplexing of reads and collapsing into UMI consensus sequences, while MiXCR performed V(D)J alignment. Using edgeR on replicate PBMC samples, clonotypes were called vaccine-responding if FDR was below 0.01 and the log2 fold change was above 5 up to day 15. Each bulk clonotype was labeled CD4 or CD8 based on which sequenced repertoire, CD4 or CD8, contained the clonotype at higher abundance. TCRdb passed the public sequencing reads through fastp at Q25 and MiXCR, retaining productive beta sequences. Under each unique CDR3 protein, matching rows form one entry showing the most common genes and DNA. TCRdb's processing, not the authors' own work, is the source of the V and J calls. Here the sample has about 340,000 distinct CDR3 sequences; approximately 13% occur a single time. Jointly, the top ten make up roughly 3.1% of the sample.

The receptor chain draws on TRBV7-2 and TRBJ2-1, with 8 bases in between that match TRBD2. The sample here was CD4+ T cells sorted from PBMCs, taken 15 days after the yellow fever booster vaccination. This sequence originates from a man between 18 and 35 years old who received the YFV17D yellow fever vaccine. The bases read TGTGCCAGCAGCTTAGGGGCGGGGGGCCGCTACAATGAGCAGTTCTTC. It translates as CASSLGAGGRYNEQFF. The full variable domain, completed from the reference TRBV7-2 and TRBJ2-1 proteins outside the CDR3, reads GAGVSQSPSNKVTEKGKDVELRCDPISGHTALYWYRQSLGQGLEFLIYFQGNSAPDKSGLPSDRFSAERTGGSVSTLTIQRTQQEDSAVYLCASSLGAGGRYNEQFFGPGTRLTVL.